This T cell receptor (beta chain) was sequenced for a study of blood T cell repertoires in COVID-19. At the level of the study: The United States, Italy and Spain supplied acute and convalescent COVID-19 samples.

Assay used: immunoSEQ multiplex PCR; TCRdb lists only in-frame clones, some missing. The profile covers some 250,000 clones, with roughly 81% appearing a single time and around 7.5% taken by the ten largest. While infection was still active, Seattle patients were enrolled and then followed longitudinally. The CDR3 loop spans 16 amino acids. Germline CDR1 and CDR2: SEHNR and FQNEAQ (reference sequence). V lost 1 base, J lost 1 base, and 1 base stayed unmatched. V gene TRBV7-9 combines with J gene TRBJ1-4; 9 bases match TRBD1. Sequenced: peripheral blood. The clonotype was recovered from a woman aged 80 or older with COVID-19, enrolled during active disease. Here the CDR3 DNA reads TGTGCCAGCAGCTTAGGGGACAGGGAAACTAATGAAAAACTGTTTTTT. As protein: CASSLGDRETNEKLFF.